The 32 T cell receptor beta chains reported below all come from one sample, sequenced in a study of OX40 agonist ivuxolimab in advanced cancers. Only in-frame clones appear in the TCRdb table, and some are missing; sequencing was by immunoSEQ multiplex PCR. The top ten clones hold approximately 8.4% of a sample with over 75,000 clones, 75% to 95% of them seen once. This specimen consisted of CD4+ or CD8+ T cells sorted from blood, obtained in a trial of the OX40 agonist ivuxolimab. Receptors originate from an adult with an advanced solid tumor such as melanoma, head and neck, liver or kidney cancer.

This sequence joins TRBV7-9 and TRBJ2-7; D is undetermined. V lost 3 bases, J lost 3 bases, and 9 bases lay in between. The CDR3 is 13 residues long. Germline V gene sequence: CDR1 SEHNR, CDR2 FQNEAQ (reference sequence). The CDR3 protein is CASSLPGYYEQYF. The CDR3 nucleotides are TGTGCCAGCAGCTTGCCTGGATACTACGAGCAGTACTTC.

The chain links TRBV9 to TRBJ1-2; perhaps TRBD1 as D (6 bases). Trimming took off 3 bases at V and 6 bases at J, with 18 bases between the two ends. The CDR3 runs to 15 residues. The germline V gene has CDR1 SGDLS and CDR2 YYNGEE. CDR3 residues: CASSGLGGGADGYTF. DNA of the CDR3: TGTGCCAGCAGCGGTCTGGGGGGGGGCGCGGATGGCTACACCTTC.

The chain is built from TRBV4-1 and TRBJ2-1, with 9 bases identical to TRBD1. The CDR3 totals 15 residues. CDR1 and CDR2 (germline): MGHRA, YSYEKL. The V and J ends lost 5 bases and 3 bases, in that order; junction bases with no gene match: 5. CDR3 in amino acids: CASSARDRVYNEQFF. The CDR3 bases are TGCGCCAGCAGCGCCCGGGACAGGGTCTACAATGAGCAGTTCTTC.

The chain combines TRBV19 with TRBJ2-3; D is possibly TRBD2 (6 bases). This CDR3 contains 13 residues. Germline values: CDR1 LNHDA, CDR2 SQIVND (reference sequence). The V and J ends lost 8 bases and 6 bases respectively, with 15 bases between them. CDR3 bases: TGTGCCAGTGGATTGACTAGTTCGGATACGCAGTATTTT. This codes for CASGLTSSDTQYF.

V is TRBV9 and J is TRBJ2-2; D might be TRBD1 (6 bases). V dropped 3 bases and J dropped 6 bases, with 9 bases sitting between them. The CDR3 extends over 13 amino acids. Germline V gives CDR1 SGDLS, CDR2 YYNGEE. Here the CDR3 reads CASSAGAPGELFF. CDR3 coding DNA: TGTGCCAGCAGCGCAGGGGCCCCCGGGGAGCTGTTTTTT.

V usage is TRBV5-6 and J usage is TRBJ1-1; maybe TRBD1 (5 bases). V was shortened by 4 bases and J by 1 base, with 14 bases between the two germline ends. This CDR3 region has 15 residues. Germline assignment: CDR1 SGHDT and CDR2 YYEEEE. In nucleotides, the CDR3 is TGTGCCAGCAGCAGAACTGGGGGGGAGAACACTGAAGCTTTCTTT. This translates into CASSRTGGENTEAFF.

The rearrangement joins TRBV4-1 to TRBJ1-3, with D tentatively TRBD1 (6 bases). This CDR3 region has 15 residues. Per the germline V gene, CDR1 is MGHRA and CDR2 is YSYEKL. Trimming stripped 4 bases from V and 9 bases from J, with 19 bases between. CDR3 amino acids: CASSPSQGGWVTIYF. DNA of the CDR3: TGCGCCAGCAGCCCGTCACAGGGAGGGTGGGTCACCATATATTTT.

The rearrangement joins TRBV27 to TRBJ2-3; tentative D call: TRBD1 (6 bases). Germline-derived CDR1 and CDR2 are MNHEY and SMNVEV (reference sequence). The length of the CDR3 is 17 residues. Trimming pared 6 bases from V and 2 bases from J, leaving 21 bases between. CDR3: CASSRSGQRVYTDTQYF. The CDR3 bases are TGTGCCAGCAGCCGGAGCGGACAGCGAGTTTACACAGATACGCAGTATTTT.

The V call is TRBV27, the J call TRBJ1-1; unclear D gene. Germline loops: CDR1 MNHEY, CDR2 SMNVEV (reference sequence). V was pared by 6 bases and J by 0 bases, with 11 bases between. The CDR3 consists of 14 residues. The CDR3 region has the DNA TGTGCCAGCAGCCCCGGGCGCATGAACACTGAAGCTTTCTTT. Its translation: CASSPGRMNTEAFF.

As concerns this clone: The same CDR3 arises from other DNA sequences in this sample as well. V and J are TRBV30 and TRBJ1-1; D not certain. The CDR3 consists of 12 residues. Germline V gene data show CDR1 as GTSNPN and CDR2 as SVGIG (reference sequence). Trimming took 0 bases from V and 1 from J, leaving 3 bases between them. This CDR3 is CAWSVGNTEAFF. For the CDR3, the DNA is TGTGCCTGGAGTGTGGGGAACACTGAAGCTTTCTTT.

The chain is built from TRBV19 and TRBJ1-3; D perhaps matches TRBD1 (6 bases). This CDR3 is 15 amino acids long. V dropped 4 bases and J dropped 0 bases, with 10 bases sitting between them. Germline CDR1 and CDR2: LNHDA and SQIVND (reference sequence). The DNA for the CDR3 is TGTGCCAGTAGTAGGACAGCGTCCTCTGGAAACACCATATATTTT. Protein sequence: CASSRTASSGNTIYF. Looking up the rest from reference TRBV19 and TRBJ1-3 gives the full variable domain: DGGITQSPKYLFRKEGQNVTLSCEQNLNHDAMYWYRQDPGQGLRLIYYSQIVNDFQKGDIAEGYSVSREKKESFPLTVTSAQKNPTAFYLCASSRTASSGNTIYFGEGSWLTVV.

This sequence joins TRBV15 and TRBJ1-2; 9 positions match TRBD1. V was pared by 5 bases and J by 5 bases, with 12 bases of the junction left unmatched. Per germline, CDR1 LNHNV and CDR2 YYDKDF (reference sequence). This CDR3 contains 16 residues. The CDR3 is CATSRPGGQGKYGYTF. CDR3 coding DNA: TGTGCCACCAGCCGACCCGGGGGACAGGGTAAATATGGCTACACCTTC.

V usage is TRBV27 and J usage is TRBJ1-2; TRBD1 matches 9 bases. Unmatched junction bases numbered 7, after V lost 6 bases and J lost 8 bases. This CDR3 comprises 13 residues. CDR1 and CDR2 from the germline V gene are MNHEY and SMNVEV (reference sequence). The DNA of the CDR3 is TGTGCCAGCAGCAGGACAGGGGCGCGGGGCTACACCTTC. Amino acids: CASSRTGARGYTF.

This clone appeared a few times. The V and J genes are TRBV6-5 and TRBJ1-5; D not certain. V was pared by 6 bases and J by 2 bases, with 14 bases between. CDR3 length equals 15 residues. Looked up from germline, CDR1 is MNHEY and CDR2 is SVGAGI. CDR3 residues: CASRELPLGNQPQHF. The CDR3 nucleotides are TGTGCCAGCAGAGAACTACCCCTTGGCAATCAGCCCCAGCATTTT.

The chain combines TRBV28 with TRBJ2-7, with TRBD2 matching 7 bases. The CDR3 spans 16 residues. CDR1 is MDHEN, CDR2 SYDVKM, per germline. The J segment lost 2 bases and the V segment lost 4 bases, leaving 11 bases of the junction unmatched. Here the CDR3 reads CASSSVRGRNPYEQYF. The CDR3 DNA reads TGTGCCAGCAGTTCCGTGCGCGGGAGAAACCCCTACGAGCAGTACTTC.

The chain recombines TRBV4-1 with TRBJ2-7; 10 nucleotides agree with TRBD1. The CDR3 runs to 17 residues. Germline CDR1 reads MGHRA; CDR2 reads YSYEKL. V shed 5 bases, J shed 3 bases, and the junction held 13 bases outside the gene matches. DNA of the CDR3: TGCGCCAGCAGCTTTCAACCCCGGGACAGGGGTAACTACGAGCAGTACTTC. Its protein is CASSFQPRDRGNYEQYF.

The chain is built from TRBV6-5 and TRBJ2-1, with TRBD2 matching over 8 bases. The J segment lost 3 bases and the V segment lost 6 bases, leaving 1 base of the junction unmatched. Germline loops: CDR1 MNHEY, CDR2 SVGAGI. The CDR3 runs to 13 residues. The CDR3 DNA is TGTGCCAGCAGCGGGAGGGGCTACAATGAGCAGTTCTTC. Protein: CASSGRGYNEQFF.

V usage is TRBV27 and J usage is TRBJ2-7; no firm D call. Trimming left V 3 bases short and J 3 bases short, with 15 bases between. This CDR3 contains 15 residues. Per the germline V gene, CDR1 is MNHEY and CDR2 is SMNVEV (reference sequence). CDR3 DNA: TGTGCCAGCAGTTTCGGTCGTAGGCCCATCTACGAGCAGTACTTC. Encoded protein: CASSFGRRPIYEQYF.

The count of this clone is one. The chain uses TRBV5-1 and TRBJ2-7; TRBD1 might be the D (5 bases). Germline V gives CDR1 SGHRS, CDR2 YFSETQ. The CDR3 contains 14 residues. V lost 0 bases and J lost 1, with 8 bases in between. In nucleotides, the CDR3 is TGCGCCAGCAGCTTGGACGACAGATCCTACGAGCAGTACTTC. Translation gives CASSLDDRSYEQYF.

V gene TRBV10-3 combines with J gene TRBJ2-3, with 15 bases aligning to TRBD2. The CDR3 runs 17 residues. J was trimmed by 5 bases and V by 7 bases; bases with no gene match: 10. CDR1 and CDR2 (germline): ENHRY, SYGVKD. This CDR3 reads CAITKGLAGGLGDTQYF. In DNA, the CDR3 is TGTGCCATCACCAAGGGACTAGCGGGAGGCTTAGGAGATACGCAGTATTTT.

The V call is TRBV5-6, the J call TRBJ2-5; D gene uncertain. V lost 4 bases and J lost 7, with 14 bases in between. Germline V gene sequence: CDR1 SGHDT, CDR2 YYEEEE. The CDR3 sequence is 13 residues long. CDR3 amino acids: CASSARPVRTQYF. For the CDR3, the DNA is TGTGCCAGCAGCGCTCGACCGGTGCGGACCCAGTACTTC.

The chain joins TRBV7-2 to TRBJ1-2; 7 bases line up with TRBD1. Germline CDR1 reads SGHTA; CDR2 reads FQGNSA. This CDR3 has 14 amino acids. V gave up 4 bases and J gave up 4 bases; unmatched junction bases: 6. CDR3 bases: TGTGCCAGCAGCTACCCCGGGACAGCCTATGGCTACACCTTC. Translation gives CASSYPGTAYGYTF. The full variable domain, its missing parts supplied by reference TRBV7-2 and TRBJ1-2, is GAGVSQSPSNKVTEKGKDVELRCDPISGHTALYWYRQSLGQGLEFLIYFQGNSAPDKSGLPSDRFSAERTGGSVSTLTIQRTQQEDSAVYLCASSYPGTAYGYTFGSGTRLTVV.

The chain employs TRBV25-1 and TRBJ1-2; D gene ambiguous. This CDR3 has 12 residues. CDR1 and CDR2 from the germline V gene are MGHDK and SYGVNS. Trimming cost V 1 base and J 6 bases, with 6 bases left between them. The CDR3 loop is CASSEFMDGYTF. The CDR3 nucleotides read TGTGCCAGCAGTGAATTTATGGATGGCTACACCTTC.

This clone was picked up one time. The V gene is TRBV7-3, the J gene TRBJ2-3; D perhaps matches TRBD2 (6 bases). The CDR3 totals 15 residues. V dropped 5 bases and J dropped 0 bases, with 12 bases sitting between them. Germline CDR1 reads SGHTA; CDR2 reads FQGTGA. The CDR3 spells CASSTNAGSTDTQYF. CDR3 coding DNA: TGTGCCAGCAGCACAAACGCGGGGAGCACAGATACGCAGTATTTT.

This sequence joins TRBV29-1 and TRBJ2-5, with 7 bases identical to TRBD1. The length of the CDR3 is 13 residues. Germline assignment: CDR1 SQVTM and CDR2 ANQGSEA. After removal of 6 bases from V and 2 bases from J, the junction contained 6 bases not matched to a gene. The CDR3 here is CSVQGVWQETQYF. For the CDR3, the DNA is TGCAGCGTCCAGGGGGTATGGCAAGAGACCCAGTACTTC.

The CDR3 here is CASSERAGGAYEQYF. CDR3 bases: TGTGCCAGCAGTGAAAGGGCGGGGGGAGCCTACGAGCAGTACTTC. The V gene is TRBV2, the J gene TRBJ2-7; 8 nucleotides match TRBD2. The CDR3 runs to 15 residues. J was trimmed by 2 bases and V by 2 bases; bases with no gene match: 5. Germline values: CDR1 SNHLY, CDR2 FYNNEI. Combining the CDR3 with reference TRBV2 and TRBJ2-7 gives the whole variable domain EPEVTQTPSHQVTQMGQEVILRCVPISNHLYFYWYRQILGQKVEFLVSFYNNEISEKSEIFDDQFSVERPDGSNFTLKIRSTKLEDSAMYFCASSERAGGAYEQYFGPGTRLTVT.

Remarks on this clone: One junction end disagrees with the germline gene, perhaps due to a read error. The V call is TRBV5-1, the J call TRBJ1-1, with 9 bases that match TRBD1. CDR3 size: 14 residues. Germline CDR1 reads SGHRS; CDR2 reads YFSETQ. Written as DNA, the CDR3 is TGTGCCAGCAGCCCCGGGACAGGGTACCATGAAGCTTTCTTT. It yields the protein CASSPGTGYHEAFF.

The CDR3 loop is CASSHDPGWNTEAFF. CDR3 in DNA: TGTGCCAGCAGCCATGATCCAGGATGGAACACTGAAGCTTTCTTT. The chain combines TRBV14 with TRBJ1-1; D gene uncertain. CDR3 length: 15 amino acids. Germline CDR1 SGHDN, CDR2 FVKESK. Trimming took 3 bases from V and 1 from J, leaving 12 bases between them.

The CDR3, as DNA: TGTGCCAGCAGCGTAGGACTAGCCGTAAGCACAGATACGCAGTATTTT. Translating it yields CASSVGLAVSTDTQYF. V gene TRBV9 combines with J gene TRBJ2-3, with 7 bases identical to TRBD2. J was trimmed by 0 bases and V by 0 bases; bases with no gene match: 4. This CDR3 spans 16 amino acids. Germline assignment: CDR1 SGDLS and CDR2 YYNGEE.

V usage is TRBV7-9 and J usage is TRBJ1-2; 8 bases line up with TRBD1. The germline CDR1 and CDR2 sequences are SEHNR and FQNEAQ (reference sequence). Trimming took 8 bases from V and 12 from J; bases not matched to a gene: 17. CDR3 length: 14 residues. CDR3 nucleotide sequence: TGTGCCAGCGGCCACCCGCCCCCTCAGGGGGCGAACACCTTC. Translation: CASGHPPPQGANTF.

This chain links TRBV27 with TRBJ2-2, with D perhaps TRBD1 (6 bases). In germline, CDR1 is MNHEY, CDR2 SMNVEV (reference sequence). Trimming stripped 4 bases from V and 5 bases from J, with 20 bases between. This CDR3 is 17 amino acids long. In nucleotides, the CDR3 is TGTGCCAGCAGTTCGTTCCGGGACACCTTATTGACCGGGGAGCTGTTTTTT. It codes for CASSSFRDTLLTGELFF.

The V and J genes are TRBV4-2 and TRBJ2-1; 8 bases align to TRBD2. The CDR3 runs 13 residues. After removal of 7 bases from V and 6 bases from J, the junction contained 5 bases not matched to a gene. The germline V gene encodes CDR1 LGHNA and CDR2 YNFKEQ. CDR3 in amino acids: CASTAGGGNEQFF. The CDR3, as DNA: TGTGCCAGCACGGCGGGAGGCGGCAATGAGCAGTTCTTC.